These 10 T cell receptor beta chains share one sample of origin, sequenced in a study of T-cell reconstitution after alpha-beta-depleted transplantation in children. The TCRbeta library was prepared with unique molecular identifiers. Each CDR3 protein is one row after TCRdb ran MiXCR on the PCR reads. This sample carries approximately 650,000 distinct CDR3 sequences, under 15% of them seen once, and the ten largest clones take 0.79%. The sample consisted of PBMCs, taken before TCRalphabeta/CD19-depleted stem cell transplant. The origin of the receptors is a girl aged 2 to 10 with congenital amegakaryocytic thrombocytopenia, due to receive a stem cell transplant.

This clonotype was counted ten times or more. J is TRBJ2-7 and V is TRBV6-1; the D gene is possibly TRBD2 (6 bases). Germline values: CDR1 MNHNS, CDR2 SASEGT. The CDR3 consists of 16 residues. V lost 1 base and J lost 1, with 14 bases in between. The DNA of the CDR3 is TGTGCCAGCAGTGAAGATCGGCGGGACTTATCCTACGAGCAGTACTTC. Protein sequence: CASSEDRRDLSYEQYF.

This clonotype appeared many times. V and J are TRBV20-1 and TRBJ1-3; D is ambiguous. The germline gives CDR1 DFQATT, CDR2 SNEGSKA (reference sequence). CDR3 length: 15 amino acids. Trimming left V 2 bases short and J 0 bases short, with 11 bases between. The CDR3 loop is CSARNAIYSGNTIYF. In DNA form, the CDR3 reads TGCAGTGCTAGAAACGCGATATACTCTGGAAACACCATATATTTT.

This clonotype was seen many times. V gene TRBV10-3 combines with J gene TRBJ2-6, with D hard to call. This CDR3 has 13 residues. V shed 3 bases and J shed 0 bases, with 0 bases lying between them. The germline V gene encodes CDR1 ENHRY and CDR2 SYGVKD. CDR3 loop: CAISDSGANVLTF. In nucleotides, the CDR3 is TGTGCCATCAGTGACTCTGGGGCCAACGTCCTGACTTTC.

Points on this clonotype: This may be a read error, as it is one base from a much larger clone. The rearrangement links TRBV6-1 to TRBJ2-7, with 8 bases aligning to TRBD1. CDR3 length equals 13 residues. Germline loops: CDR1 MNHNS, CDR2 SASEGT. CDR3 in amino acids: CVSRDRFFYEQYF. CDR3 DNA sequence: TGTGTCAGCCGGGACAGGTTCTTCTACGAGCAGTACTTC.

The CDR3 sequence is CASSLEGMSTGELFF. The CDR3 DNA follows: TGTGCCAGCAGCTTAGAAGGGATGAGCACCGGGGAGCTGTTTTTT. The V gene is TRBV7-7, the J gene TRBJ2-2; D is undetermined. The CDR3 loop spans 15 amino acids. Trimming pared 1 base from V and 4 bases from J, leaving 10 bases between. Germline V gene sequence: CDR1 SSHAT, CDR2 FNYEAQ (reference sequence).

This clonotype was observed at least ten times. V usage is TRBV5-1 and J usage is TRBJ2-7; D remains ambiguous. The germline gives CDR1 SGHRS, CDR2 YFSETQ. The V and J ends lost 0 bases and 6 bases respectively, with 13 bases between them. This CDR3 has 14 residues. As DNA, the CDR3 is TGCGCCAGCAGCTTGGGTCCTGAATCGCGCGAGCAGTACTTC. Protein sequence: CASSLGPESREQYF.

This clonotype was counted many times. The CDR3 loop is CASSDSTDSPYEQYF. For the CDR3, the DNA is TGTGCCAGCAGTGACTCAACGGACAGTCCCTACGAGCAGTACTTC. The chain is built from TRBV6-4 and TRBJ2-7; TRBD1 is a possible D gene (6 bases). The germline V gene encodes CDR1 MRHNA and CDR2 SNTAGT. The V gene lost 0 bases and the J gene lost 2 bases, with 11 bases spanning the gap. The CDR3 has 15 residues.

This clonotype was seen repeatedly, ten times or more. The CDR3 region is CASTPSYRSRGETQYF. CDR3 coding DNA: TGCGCCAGCACTCCCTCTTACAGGTCCCGTGGAGAGACCCAGTACTTC. The chain carries TRBV5-1 and TRBJ2-5, with TRBD1 as a possible D gene (5 bases). Germline assignment: CDR1 SGHRS and CDR2 YFSETQ. The germline V and J ends were trimmed by 6 bases and 4 bases, with 22 bases remaining between them. CDR3 length: 16 residues.

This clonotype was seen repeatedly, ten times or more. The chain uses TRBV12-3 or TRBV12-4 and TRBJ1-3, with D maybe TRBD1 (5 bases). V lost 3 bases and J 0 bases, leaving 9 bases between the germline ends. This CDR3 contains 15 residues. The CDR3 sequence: CASSLSGNSGNTIYF. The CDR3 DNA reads TGTGCCAGCAGTTTGTCAGGGAACTCTGGAAACACCATATATTTT.

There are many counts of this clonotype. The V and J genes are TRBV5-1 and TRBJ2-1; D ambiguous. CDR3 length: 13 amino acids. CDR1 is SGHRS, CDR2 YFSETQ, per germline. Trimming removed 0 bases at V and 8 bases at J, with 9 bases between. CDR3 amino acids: CASSLAPWDEQFF. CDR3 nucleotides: TGCGCCAGCAGCTTGGCCCCCTGGGATGAGCAGTTCTTC.